This passage covers 15 T cell receptor beta chains from one sample sequenced in a study of OX40 agonist ivuxolimab in advanced cancers. Profiled with immunoSEQ multiplex PCR; TCRdb holds only in-frame clones, not every one. The sample lists approximately 40,000 clones; approximately 89% were seen once. Sequenced material: CD4+ or CD8+ T cells sorted from blood, taken in a trial of the OX40 agonist ivuxolimab. These receptors all come from an adult with an advanced solid tumor such as melanoma, head and neck, liver or kidney cancer.

The V and J genes are TRBV29-1 and TRBJ2-3; D perhaps matches TRBD2 (5 bases). CDR3 size: 14 residues. V was pared by 3 bases and J by 1 base, with 11 bases between. Germline V gives CDR1 SQVTM, CDR2 ANQGSEA. The CDR3 coding sequence is TGCAGCGTTGATGAGGGCTTGGGCACAGATACGCAGTATTTT. Protein product: CSVDEGLGTDTQYF.

The J gene is TRBJ2-3, the V gene TRBV5-6; no clear D gene. Germline values: CDR1 SGHDT, CDR2 YYEEEE. V was trimmed by 4 bases and J by 4 bases, leaving 13 bases between them. This CDR3 is built from 14 residues. The DNA of the CDR3 is TGTGCCAGCAGCGATGTGGGAATCGCAGATACGCAGTATTTT. Residues: CASSDVGIADTQYF.

V usage is TRBV19 and J usage is TRBJ2-3, with TRBD2 matching 12 bases. Germline V CDR1 and CDR2: LNHDA, SQIVND (reference sequence). Losses at the gene ends were 6 bases for V and 1 base for J; bases not matched to a gene: 11. This CDR3 spans 18 amino acids. In nucleotides, the CDR3 is TGTGCCAGTAGCCGACTAGCGGGAGATATTAAGGGCACAGATACGCAGTATTTT. Amino acid sequence: CASSRLAGDIKGTDTQYF.

The rearrangement joins TRBV5-1 to TRBJ1-1; D unresolved. CDR3 length equals 13 residues. The germline V and J ends were trimmed by 0 bases and 6 bases, with 9 bases remaining between them. Germline V gene sequence: CDR1 SGHRS, CDR2 YFSETQ. The CDR3 protein is CASSLEVGAEAFF. As DNA, the CDR3 is TGCGCCAGCAGCTTGGAGGTGGGAGCTGAAGCTTTCTTT.

The J gene is TRBJ1-1, the V gene TRBV4-2; D gene ambiguous. Trimming stripped 4 bases from V and 0 bases from J, with 6 bases between. CDR3 length equals 13 residues. Germline V CDR1 and CDR2: LGHNA, YNFKEQ. Here the CDR3 reads CASSPFMNTEAFF. The DNA for the CDR3 is TGTGCCAGCAGCCCTTTCATGAACACTGAAGCTTTCTTT.

This sequence joins TRBV27 and TRBJ2-7; D is perhaps TRBD2 (6 bases). Germline loops: CDR1 MNHEY, CDR2 SMNVEV (reference sequence). V lost 4 bases to trimming and J lost 0 bases, with 10 bases between them. There are 14 residues in the CDR3. The DNA for the CDR3 is TGTGCCAGCAGTTCAGGGACTTACTCCTACGAGCAGTACTTC. It translates to CASSSGTYSYEQYF.

As to this clone: A read error is possible here, since a much larger clone lies one base away. V is TRBV7-6 and J is TRBJ1-1; D perhaps matches TRBD1 (5 bases). CDR3 length: 16 residues. Looked up from germline, CDR1 is SGHVS and CDR2 is FNYEAQ. The chain's CDR3 is CVSSLSAWGAGTEAFF. CDR3 nucleotide sequence: TGTGTCAGCAGCTTAAGTGCGTGGGGCGCGGGCACTGAAGCTTTCTTT.

This clone was detected only a few times. The V and J genes are TRBV27 and TRBJ1-6; no definite D call. The V gene's germline CDR1 is MNHEY and CDR2 SMNVEV (reference sequence). This CDR3 region has 13 residues. With 2 bases removed from V and 6 bases from J, the gap between germline ends came to 5 bases. The CDR3 reads CASSLVLNSPLHF. DNA of the CDR3: TGTGCCAGCAGTTTAGTCCTTAATTCACCCCTCCACTTT.

The chain joins TRBV30 to TRBJ1-1; a possible D gene is TRBD1 (6 bases). Germline lookup yields CDR1 GTSNPN and CDR2 SVGIG (reference sequence). V was trimmed by 0 bases and J by 4 bases, leaving 9 bases between them. This CDR3 comprises 13 residues. CDR3 loop: CAWSVEGGTEAFF. The CDR3 DNA reads as TGTGCCTGGAGTGTTGAGGGGGGCACTGAAGCTTTCTTT.

The chain is built from TRBV4-1 and TRBJ2-7; 10 nucleotides agree with TRBD2. This CDR3 comprises 15 residues. V gave up 0 bases and J gave up 3 bases; unmatched junction bases: 2. CDR1 and CDR2 (germline): MGHRA, YSYEKL. CDR3 sequence (DNA): TGCGCCAGCAGCCAAGAGGCTAGCGGGAGCTACGAGCAGTACTTC. It translates to CASSQEASGSYEQYF.

This rearrangement joins TRBV15 to TRBJ2-4; D remains unclear. The germline CDR1 and CDR2 sequences are LNHNV and YYDKDF (reference sequence). V was shortened by 7 bases and J by 0 bases, with 4 bases between the two germline ends. The length of the CDR3 is 12 residues. The DNA for the CDR3 is TGTGCCACCAAGGGAGCCAAAAACATTCAGTACTTC. This translates into CATKGAKNIQYF.

On this clone: The sample holds other DNA sequences that translate to the same CDR3. The rearrangement uses TRBV9 and TRBJ2-2, with a tentative D call TRBD1 (6 bases). Trimming stripped 5 bases from V and 5 bases from J, with 10 bases between. CDR3 length equals 13 residues. CDR1 is SGDLS, CDR2 YYNGEE, per germline. CDR3 residues: CASRHTGTGELFF. Written as DNA, the CDR3 is TGTGCCAGCAGGCATACAGGGACCGGGGAGCTGTTTTTT.

The chain recombines TRBV2 with TRBJ2-7, with D maybe TRBD1 (6 bases). Germline CDR1 reads SNHLY; CDR2 reads FYNNEI. The CDR3 spans 15 residues. The V gene lost 2 bases and the J gene lost 0 bases, with 11 bases spanning the gap. Here the CDR3 DNA reads TGTGCCAGCAGTGAACAGACAGGCAGCTCCTACGAGCAGTACTTC. This sequence encodes CASSEQTGSSYEQYF.

V usage is TRBV7-6 and J usage is TRBJ2-7, with D hard to call. The CDR3 sequence is 14 residues long. The V gene lost 0 bases and the J gene lost 5 bases, with 11 bases spanning the gap. Germline V gene sequence: CDR1 SGHVS, CDR2 FNYEAQ. The CDR3 region is CASSLAQAPHEQYF. DNA of the CDR3: TGTGCCAGCAGCTTAGCGCAAGCCCCCCACGAGCAGTACTTC.

V gene TRBV5-8 combines with J gene TRBJ2-1, with TRBD2 matching 11 bases. The CDR3 runs to 15 residues. With V trimmed by 4 bases and J by 4 bases, 4 bases remained unmatched. The V gene's germline CDR1 is SGHTS and CDR2 YDEGEE. The CDR3 bases are TGTGCCAGCAGCCAGGGACTAGCGGTATACAATGAGCAGTTCTTC. Protein: CASSQGLAVYNEQFF.